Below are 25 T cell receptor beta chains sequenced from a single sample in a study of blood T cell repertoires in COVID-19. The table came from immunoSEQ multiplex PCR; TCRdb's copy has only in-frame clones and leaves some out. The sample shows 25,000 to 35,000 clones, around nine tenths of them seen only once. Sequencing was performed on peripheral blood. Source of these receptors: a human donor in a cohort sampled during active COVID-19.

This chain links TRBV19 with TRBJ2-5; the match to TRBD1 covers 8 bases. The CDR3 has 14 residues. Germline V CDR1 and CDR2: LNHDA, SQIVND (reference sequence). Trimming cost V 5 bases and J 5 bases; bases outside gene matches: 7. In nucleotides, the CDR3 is TGTGCCAGTAGTCTCGGACAGGGTGGCGAGACCCAGTACTTC. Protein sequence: CASSLGQGGETQYF.

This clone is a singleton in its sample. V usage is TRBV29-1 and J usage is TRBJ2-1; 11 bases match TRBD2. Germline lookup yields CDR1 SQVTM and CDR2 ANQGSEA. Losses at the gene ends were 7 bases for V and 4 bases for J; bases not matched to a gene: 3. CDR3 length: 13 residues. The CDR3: CSAGLADYNEQFF. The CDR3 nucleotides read TGCAGCGCGGGACTAGCGGATTACAATGAGCAGTTCTTC.

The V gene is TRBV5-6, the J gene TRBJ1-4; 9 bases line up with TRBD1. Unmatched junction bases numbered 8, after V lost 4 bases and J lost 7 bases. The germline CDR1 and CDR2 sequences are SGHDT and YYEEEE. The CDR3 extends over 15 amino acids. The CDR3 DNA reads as TGTGCCAGCAGCCCGCGGACAGGGGCGACTGAAAAACTGTTTTTT. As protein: CASSPRTGATEKLFF.

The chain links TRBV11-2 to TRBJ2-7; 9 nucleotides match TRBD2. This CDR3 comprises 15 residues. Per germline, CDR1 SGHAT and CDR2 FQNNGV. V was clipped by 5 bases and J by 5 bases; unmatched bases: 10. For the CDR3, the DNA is TGTGCCAGCAGCAGCATTAGCGGGAGTTTGAACGAGCAGTACTTC. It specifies CASSSISGSLNEQYF. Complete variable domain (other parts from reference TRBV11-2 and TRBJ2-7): EAGVAQSPRYKIIEKRQSVAFWCNPISGHATLYWYQQILGQGPKLLIQFQNNGVVDDSQLPKDRFSAERLKGVDSTLKIQPAKLEDSAVYLCASSSISGSLNEQYFGPGTRLTVT.

This chain's CDR3 is CASSLTLAGGSYNEQFF. CDR3 nucleotides: TGTGCCAGCAGTTTGACGCTAGCGGGAGGCTCCTACAATGAGCAGTTCTTC. The rearrangement links TRBV28 to TRBJ2-1; TRBD2 matches 11 bases. Germline CDR1 and CDR2: MDHEN and SYDVKM. The CDR3 covers 17 residues. The J segment lost 0 bases and the V segment lost 3 bases, leaving 4 bases of the junction unmatched.

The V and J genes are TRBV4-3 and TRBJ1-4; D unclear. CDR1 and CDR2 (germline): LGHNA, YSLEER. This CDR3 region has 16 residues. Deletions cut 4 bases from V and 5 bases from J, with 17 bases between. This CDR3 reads CASSPARGTLNEKLFF. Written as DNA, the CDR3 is TGCGCCAGCAGCCCCGCCAGAGGAACACTAAATGAAAAACTGTTTTTT.

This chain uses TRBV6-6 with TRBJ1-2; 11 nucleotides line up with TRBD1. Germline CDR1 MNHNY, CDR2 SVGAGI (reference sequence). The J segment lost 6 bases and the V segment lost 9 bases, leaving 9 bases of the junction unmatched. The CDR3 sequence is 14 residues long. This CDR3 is CASSLDRGLDGYTF. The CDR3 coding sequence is TGTGCCAGTAGCCTGGACAGGGGGCTCGATGGCTACACCTTC.

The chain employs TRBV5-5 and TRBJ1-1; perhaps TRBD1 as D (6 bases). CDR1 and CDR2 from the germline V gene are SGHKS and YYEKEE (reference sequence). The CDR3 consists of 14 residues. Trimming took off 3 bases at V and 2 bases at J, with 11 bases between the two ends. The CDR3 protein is CASSSRTANTEAFF. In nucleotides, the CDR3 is TGTGCCAGCAGCTCCCGGACAGCCAACACTGAAGCTTTCTTT.

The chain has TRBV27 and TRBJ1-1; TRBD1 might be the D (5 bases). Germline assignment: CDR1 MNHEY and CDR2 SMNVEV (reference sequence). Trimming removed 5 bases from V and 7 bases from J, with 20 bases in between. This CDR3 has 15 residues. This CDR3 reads CASSPGGLARREAFF. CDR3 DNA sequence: TGTGCCAGCAGTCCCGGGGGACTGGCTCGGCGTGAAGCTTTCTTT.

CDR3 DNA: TGTGCCAGCAGCCAAGAGTACAGGGGGAACACTGAAGCTTTCTTT. Encoded protein: CASSQEYRGNTEAFF. The chain recombines TRBV3-1 (or the pseudogene TRBV3-2) with TRBJ1-1, with 7 bases fitting TRBD1. The germline CDR1 and CDR2 sequences are LGHDT and YNNKEL (reference sequence). This CDR3 region has 15 residues. V lost 0 bases to trimming and J lost 1 base; unmatched junction nucleotides: 2.

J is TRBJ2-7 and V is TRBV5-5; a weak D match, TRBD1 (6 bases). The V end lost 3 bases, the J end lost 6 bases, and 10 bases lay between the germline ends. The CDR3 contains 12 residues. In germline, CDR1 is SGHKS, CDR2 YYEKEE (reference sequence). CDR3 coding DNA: TGTGCCAGCAGCTCCTGGGGGCCCGAGCAGTACTTC. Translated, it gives CASSSWGPEQYF.

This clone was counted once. CDR3: CATSDRGTEAFF. The CDR3 coding sequence is TGTGCCACCAGTGACCGAGGCACTGAAGCTTTCTTT. The chain has TRBV24-1 and TRBJ1-1; D unclear. CDR3 length: 12 residues. Germline V CDR1 and CDR2: KGHDR, SFDVKD. Trimming removed 4 bases from V and 4 bases from J, with 6 bases in between.

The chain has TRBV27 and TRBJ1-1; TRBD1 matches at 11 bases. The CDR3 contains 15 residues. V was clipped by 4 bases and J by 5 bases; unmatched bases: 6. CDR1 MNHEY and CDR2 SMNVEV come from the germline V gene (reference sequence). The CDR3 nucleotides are TGTGCCAGCAGTTCAACCGGGACAGGGGGAACTGAAGCTTTCTTT. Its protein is CASSSTGTGGTEAFF.

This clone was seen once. In nucleotides, the CDR3 is TGTGCCAGCAGCGTAGGGGAGCGGGAGTGGGAAAAGACCCAGTACTTC. Protein sequence: CASSVGEREWEKTQYF. The V gene is TRBV9, the J gene TRBJ2-5; 8 bases line up with TRBD2. The CDR3 sequence is 16 residues long. The V gene end was trimmed by 0 bases and the J gene end by 6 bases; junction bases not matched to a gene: 10. Germline-derived CDR1 and CDR2 are SGDLS and YYNGEE.

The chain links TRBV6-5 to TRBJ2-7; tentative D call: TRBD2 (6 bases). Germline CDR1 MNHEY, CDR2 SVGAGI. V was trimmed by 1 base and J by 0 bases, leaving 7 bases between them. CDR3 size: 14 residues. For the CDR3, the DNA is TGTGCCAGCAGTTACTGGGGGGACTCCTACGAGCAGTACTTC. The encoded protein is CASSYWGDSYEQYF.

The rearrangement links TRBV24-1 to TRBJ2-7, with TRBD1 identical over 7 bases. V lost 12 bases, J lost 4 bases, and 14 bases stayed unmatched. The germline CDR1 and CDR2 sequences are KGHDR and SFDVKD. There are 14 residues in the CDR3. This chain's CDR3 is CAALPGQRIYEQYF. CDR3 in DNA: TGTGCCGCCTTACCGGGACAGAGGATTTACGAGCAGTACTTC.

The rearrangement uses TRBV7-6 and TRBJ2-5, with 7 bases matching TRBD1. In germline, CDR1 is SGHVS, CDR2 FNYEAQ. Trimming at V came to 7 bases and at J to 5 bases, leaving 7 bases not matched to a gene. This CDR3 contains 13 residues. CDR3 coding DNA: TGTGCCAGCACCGCGAGGGGGCGGGAGACCCAGTACTTC. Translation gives CASTARGRETQYF.

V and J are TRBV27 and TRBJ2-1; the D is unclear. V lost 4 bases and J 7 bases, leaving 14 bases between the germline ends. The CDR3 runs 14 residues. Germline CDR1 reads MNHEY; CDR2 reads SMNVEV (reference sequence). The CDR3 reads CASSSSNSLNEQFF. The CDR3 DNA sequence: TGTGCCAGCAGTTCTTCCAACTCTTTGAATGAGCAGTTCTTC.

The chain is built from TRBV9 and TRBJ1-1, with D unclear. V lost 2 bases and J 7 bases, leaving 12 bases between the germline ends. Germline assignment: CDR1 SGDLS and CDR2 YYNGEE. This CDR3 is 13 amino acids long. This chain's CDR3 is CASSVAAESEAFF. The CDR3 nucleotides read TGTGCCAGCAGCGTGGCCGCCGAAAGTGAAGCTTTCTTT.

CDR3 nucleotides: TGTGCCAGTAGTATTTCGGTAACAGGGGGAGGGGCTGAAAAACTGTTTTTT. Its translation: CASSISVTGGGAEKLFF. The chain uses TRBV19 and TRBJ1-4, with 8 positions matching TRBD1. The germline V gene encodes CDR1 LNHDA and CDR2 SQIVND (reference sequence). Trimming cost V 3 bases and J 7 bases; bases outside gene matches: 13. This CDR3 region has 17 residues.

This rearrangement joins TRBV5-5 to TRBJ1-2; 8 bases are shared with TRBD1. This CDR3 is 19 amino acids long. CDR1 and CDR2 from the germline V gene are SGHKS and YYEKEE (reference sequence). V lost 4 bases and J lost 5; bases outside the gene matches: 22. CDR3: CASSGWTGSPPRALYGYTF. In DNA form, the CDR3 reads TGTGCCAGCAGCGGGTGGACAGGGTCCCCCCCCCGCGCGTTGTATGGCTACACCTTC.

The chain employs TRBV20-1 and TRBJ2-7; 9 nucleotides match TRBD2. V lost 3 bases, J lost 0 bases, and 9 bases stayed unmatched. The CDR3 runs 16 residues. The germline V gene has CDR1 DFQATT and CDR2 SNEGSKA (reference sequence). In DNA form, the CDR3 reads TGCAGTGCTAGTTCGGGACTAGCAGGAAACTCCTACGAGCAGTACTTC. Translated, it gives CSASSGLAGNSYEQYF.

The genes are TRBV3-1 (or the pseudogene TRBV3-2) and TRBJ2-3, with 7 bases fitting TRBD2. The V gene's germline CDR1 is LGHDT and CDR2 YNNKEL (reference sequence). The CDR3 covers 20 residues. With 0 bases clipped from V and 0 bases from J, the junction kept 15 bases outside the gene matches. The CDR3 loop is CASSQDSGGLSSGSTDTQYF. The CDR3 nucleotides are TGTGCCAGCAGCCAAGATTCGGGGGGTTTATCTAGCGGAAGCACAGATACGCAGTATTTT.

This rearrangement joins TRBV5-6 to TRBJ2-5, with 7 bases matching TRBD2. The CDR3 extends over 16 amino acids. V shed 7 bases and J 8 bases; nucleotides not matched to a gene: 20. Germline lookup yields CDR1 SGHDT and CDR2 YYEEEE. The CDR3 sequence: CASGTLSLGGEGTQYF. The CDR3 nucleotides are TGTGCCAGCGGCACCCTTAGCTTGGGAGGGGAAGGTACCCAGTACTTC.

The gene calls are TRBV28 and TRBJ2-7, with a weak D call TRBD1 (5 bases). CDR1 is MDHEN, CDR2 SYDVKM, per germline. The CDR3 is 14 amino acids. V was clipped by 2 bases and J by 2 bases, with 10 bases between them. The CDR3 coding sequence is TGTGCCAGCAGTTTAGTTGGGGCAACCTACGAGCAGTACTTC. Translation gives CASSLVGATYEQYF. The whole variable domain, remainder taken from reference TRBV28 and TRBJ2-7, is DVKVTQSSRYLVKRTGEKVFLECVQDMDHENMFWYRQDPGLGLRLIYFSYDVKMKEKGDIPEGYSVSREKKERFSLILESASTNQTSMYLCASSLVGATYEQYFGPGTRLTVT.